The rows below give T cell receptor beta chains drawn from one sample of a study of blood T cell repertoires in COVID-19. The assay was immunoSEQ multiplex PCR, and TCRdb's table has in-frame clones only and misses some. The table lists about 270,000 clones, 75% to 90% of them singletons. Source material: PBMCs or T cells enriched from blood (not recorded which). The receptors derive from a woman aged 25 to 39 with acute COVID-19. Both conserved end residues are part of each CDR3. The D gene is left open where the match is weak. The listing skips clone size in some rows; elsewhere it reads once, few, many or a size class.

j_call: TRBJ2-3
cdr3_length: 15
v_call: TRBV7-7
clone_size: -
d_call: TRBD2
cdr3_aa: CASSTGTSVTDTQYF
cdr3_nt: TGTGCTAGCAGCACCGGGACTAGCGTCACAGATACGCAGTATTTT

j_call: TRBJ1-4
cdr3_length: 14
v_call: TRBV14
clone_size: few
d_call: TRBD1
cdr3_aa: CASSQEKTGTELFF
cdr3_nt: TGTGCCAGCAGCCAAGAGAAGACAGGGACGGAACTGTTTTTT

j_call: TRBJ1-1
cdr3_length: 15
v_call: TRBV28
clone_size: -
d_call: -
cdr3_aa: CASSPGQLMNTEAFF
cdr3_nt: TGTGCCAGCAGCCCTGGACAGTTAATGAACACTGAAGCTTTCTTT

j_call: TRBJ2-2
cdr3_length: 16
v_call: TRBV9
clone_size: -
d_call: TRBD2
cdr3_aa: CASTPGGAGGLGELFF
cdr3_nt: TGTGCCAGCACCCCCGGGGGGGCGGGAGGGCTCGGGGAGCTGTTTTTT

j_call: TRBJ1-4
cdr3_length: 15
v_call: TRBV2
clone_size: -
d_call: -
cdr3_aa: CASTVTGPTNEKLFF
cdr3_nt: TGTGCCAGCACGGTGACAGGACCAACTAATGAAAAACTGTTTTTT

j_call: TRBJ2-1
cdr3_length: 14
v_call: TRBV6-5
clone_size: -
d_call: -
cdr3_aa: CASSYSNGEDEQFF
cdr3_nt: TGTGCCAGCAGTTACTCGAATGGAGAAGATGAGCAGTTCTTC

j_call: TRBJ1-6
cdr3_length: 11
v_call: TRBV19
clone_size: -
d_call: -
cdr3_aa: CASIENSPLHF
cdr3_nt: TGTGCCAGTATTGAGAATTCACCCCTCCACTTT

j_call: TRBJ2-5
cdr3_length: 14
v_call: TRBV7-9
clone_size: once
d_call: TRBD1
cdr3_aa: CASSFDRGMETQYF
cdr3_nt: TGTGCCAGCAGCTTCGACAGGGGGATGGAGACCCAGTACTTC

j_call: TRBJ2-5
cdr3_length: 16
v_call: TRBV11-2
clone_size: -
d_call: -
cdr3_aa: CASSLGSGASFETQYF
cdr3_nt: TGTGCCAGCAGCTTAGGGTCAGGGGCTTCGTTCGAGACCCAGTACTTC

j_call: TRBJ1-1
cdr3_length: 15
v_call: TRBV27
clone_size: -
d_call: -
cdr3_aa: CASSLWAGRDTEAFF
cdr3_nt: TGTGCCAGCAGTTTATGGGCGGGGAGGGACACTGAAGCTTTCTTT

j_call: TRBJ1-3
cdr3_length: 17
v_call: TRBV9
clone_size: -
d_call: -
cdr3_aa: CASSVDRGGESGNTIYF
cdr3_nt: TGTGCCAGCAGCGTAGATCGTGGAGGGGAATCTGGAAACACCATATATTTT

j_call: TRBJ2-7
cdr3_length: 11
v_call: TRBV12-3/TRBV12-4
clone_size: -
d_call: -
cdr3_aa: CASRDSYEQYF
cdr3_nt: TGTGCCAGCAGAGACAGTTACGAGCAGTACTTC

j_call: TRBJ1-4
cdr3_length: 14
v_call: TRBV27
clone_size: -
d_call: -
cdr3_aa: CASSFRAYNEKLFF
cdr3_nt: TGTGCCAGCAGTTTCAGGGCGTATAATGAAAAACTGTTTTTT

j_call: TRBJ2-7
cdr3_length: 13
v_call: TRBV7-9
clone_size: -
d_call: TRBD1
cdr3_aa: CASSRTGENEQYF
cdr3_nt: TGTGCCAGCAGCCGGACAGGTGAGAACGAGCAGTACTTC

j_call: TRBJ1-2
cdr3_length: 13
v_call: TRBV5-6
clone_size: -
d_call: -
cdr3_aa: CASSLGTIYGYTF
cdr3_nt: TGTGCCAGCAGCTTAGGGACAATATATGGCTACACCTTC

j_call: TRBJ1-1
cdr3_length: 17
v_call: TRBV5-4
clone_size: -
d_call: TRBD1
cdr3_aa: CASSPGGGQGLNTEAFF
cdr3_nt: TGTGCCAGCAGCCCCGGAGGGGGACAGGGCTTGAACACTGAAGCTTTCTTT

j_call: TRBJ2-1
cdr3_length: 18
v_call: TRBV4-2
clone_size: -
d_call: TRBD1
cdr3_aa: CASSQEGGPQTGTNEQFF
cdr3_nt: TGTGCCAGCAGCCAAGAAGGGGGTCCGCAGACAGGGACAAATGAGCAGTTCTTC

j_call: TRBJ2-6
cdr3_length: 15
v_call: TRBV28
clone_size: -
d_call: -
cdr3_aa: CASSLTGYGANVLTF
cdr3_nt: TGTGCCAGCAGTCTCACAGGGTACGGGGCCAACGTCCTGACTTTC

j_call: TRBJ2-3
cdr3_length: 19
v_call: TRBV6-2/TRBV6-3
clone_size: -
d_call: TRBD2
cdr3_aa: CASSHGRGVAGSGEDTQYF
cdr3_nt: TGTGCCAGCAGCCACGGCCGGGGGGTAGCGGGCTCCGGGGAAGATACGCAGTATTTT

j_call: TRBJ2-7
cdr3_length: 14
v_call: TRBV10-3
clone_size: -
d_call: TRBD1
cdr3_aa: CAISVDRGSYEQYF
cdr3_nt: TGTGCCATCAGCGTGGACAGGGGTTCCTACGAGCAGTACTTC

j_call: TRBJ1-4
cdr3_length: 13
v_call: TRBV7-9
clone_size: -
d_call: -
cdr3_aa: CASVGGVREKLFF
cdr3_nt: TGTGCCAGCGTTGGGGGCGTTAGGGAAAAACTGTTTTTT

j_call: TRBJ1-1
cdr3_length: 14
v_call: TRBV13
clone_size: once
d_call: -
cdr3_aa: CASSLEDINTEAFF
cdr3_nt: TGTGCCAGCAGCTTAGAGGACATCAACACTGAAGCTTTCTTT

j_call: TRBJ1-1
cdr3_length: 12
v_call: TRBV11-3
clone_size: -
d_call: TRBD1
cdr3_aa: CASTSQGAEAFF
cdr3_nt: TGTGCCAGCACCTCACAGGGGGCTGAGGCTTTCTTT

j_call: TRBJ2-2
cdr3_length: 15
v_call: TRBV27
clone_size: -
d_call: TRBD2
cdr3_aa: CASSLIAGGPGELFF
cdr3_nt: TGTGCCAGCAGTCTGATAGCGGGAGGGCCCGGGGAGCTGTTTTTT

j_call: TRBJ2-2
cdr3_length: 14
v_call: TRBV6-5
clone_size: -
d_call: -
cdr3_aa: CASSTDRNTGELFF
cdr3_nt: TGTGCCAGCAGTACAGACCGAAACACCGGGGAGCTGTTTTTT

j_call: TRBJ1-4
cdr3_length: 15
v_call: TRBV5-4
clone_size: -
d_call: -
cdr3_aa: CASSSLDSKNEKLFF
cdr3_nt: TGTGCCAGCAGCTCCCTGGACAGCAAAAATGAAAAACTGTTTTTT

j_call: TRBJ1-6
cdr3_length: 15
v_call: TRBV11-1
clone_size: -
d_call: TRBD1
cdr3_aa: CASSPDRDFIRTLHF
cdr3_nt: TGTGCCAGCAGTCCGGACAGGGACTTCATTAGGACCCTCCACTTT

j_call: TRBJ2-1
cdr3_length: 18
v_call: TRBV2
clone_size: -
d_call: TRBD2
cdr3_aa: CASRGRTTSGRWYNEQFF
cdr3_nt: TGTGCCAGCAGGGGACGGACCACTAGCGGGAGGTGGTACAATGAGCAGTTCTTC

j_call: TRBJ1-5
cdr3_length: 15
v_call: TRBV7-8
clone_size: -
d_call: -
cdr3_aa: CASSLVETYNQPQHF
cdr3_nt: TGTGCCAGCAGCTTAGTAGAGACATACAATCAGCCCCAGCATTTT

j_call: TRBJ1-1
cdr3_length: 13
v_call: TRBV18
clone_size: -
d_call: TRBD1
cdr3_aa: CASSPGQGGEAFF
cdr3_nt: TGTGCCAGCTCACCCGGACAGGGGGGTGAAGCTTTCTTT

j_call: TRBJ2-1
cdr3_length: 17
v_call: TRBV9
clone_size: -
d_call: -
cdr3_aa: CASSVRSGEGVYNEQFF
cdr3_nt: TGTGCCAGCAGCGTAAGATCGGGTGAGGGGGTATACAATGAGCAGTTCTTC

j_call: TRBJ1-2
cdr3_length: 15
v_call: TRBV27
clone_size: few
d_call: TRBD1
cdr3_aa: CASSTLGQGNYGYTF
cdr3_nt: TGTGCCAGCAGCACTTTGGGACAGGGGAACTATGGCTACACCTTC

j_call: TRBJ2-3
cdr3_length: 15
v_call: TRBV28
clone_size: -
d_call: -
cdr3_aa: CASSPYSLSTDTQYF
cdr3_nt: TGTGCCAGCAGCCCGTACAGCCTTAGCACAGATACGCAGTATTTT

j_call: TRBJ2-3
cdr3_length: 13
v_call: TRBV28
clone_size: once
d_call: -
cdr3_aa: CASSQFVADTQYF
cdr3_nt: TGTGCCAGCAGTCAGTTTGTCGCAGATACGCAGTATTTT

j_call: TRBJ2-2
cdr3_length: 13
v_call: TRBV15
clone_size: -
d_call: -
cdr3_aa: CATSRAGDGELFF
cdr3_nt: TGTGCCACCAGCAGAGCGGGGGACGGGGAGCTGTTTTTT

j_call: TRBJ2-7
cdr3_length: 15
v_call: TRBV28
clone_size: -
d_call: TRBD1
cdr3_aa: CASRRQDRGPREQYF
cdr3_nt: TGTGCCAGCAGAAGGCAAGACAGGGGGCCCCGCGAGCAGTACTTC

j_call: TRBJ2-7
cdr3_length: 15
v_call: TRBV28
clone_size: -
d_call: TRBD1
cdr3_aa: CASSGLRGRLAEQYF
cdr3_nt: TGTGCCAGCAGTGGTCTCAGGGGGCGCTTAGCCGAGCAGTACTTC

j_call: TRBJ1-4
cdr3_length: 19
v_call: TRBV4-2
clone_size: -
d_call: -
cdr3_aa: CASSQVTGINPAQNEKLFF
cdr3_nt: TGTGCCAGCAGCCAAGTGACAGGAATCAATCCGGCCCAGAATGAAAAACTGTTTTTT

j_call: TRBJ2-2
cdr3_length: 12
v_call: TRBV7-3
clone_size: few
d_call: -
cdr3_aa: CASSLDSGELFF
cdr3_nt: TGTGCCAGCAGCTTAGACTCCGGGGAGCTGTTTTTT

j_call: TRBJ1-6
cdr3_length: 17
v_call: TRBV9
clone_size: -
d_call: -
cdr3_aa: CASSVGAGSSYNSPLHF
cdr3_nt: TGTGCCAGCAGCGTAGGGGCGGGGAGCTCCTATAATTCACCCCTCCACTTT

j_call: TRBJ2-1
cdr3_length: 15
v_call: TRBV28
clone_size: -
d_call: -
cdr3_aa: CASSKGTNIDNEQFF
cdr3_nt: TGTGCCAGCAGCAAAGGGACAAACATAGACAATGAGCAGTTCTTC

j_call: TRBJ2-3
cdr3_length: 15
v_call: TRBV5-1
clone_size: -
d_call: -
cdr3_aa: CASSFTTTYTDTQYF
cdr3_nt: TGCGCCAGCAGCTTTACTACTACCTATACAGATACGCAGTATTTT

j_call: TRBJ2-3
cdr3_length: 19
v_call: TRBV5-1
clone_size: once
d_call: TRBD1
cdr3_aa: CASSLRFVPGGDITDTQYF
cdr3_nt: TGCGCCAGCAGCCTGAGGTTTGTTCCAGGGGGCGATATCACAGATACGCAGTATTTT

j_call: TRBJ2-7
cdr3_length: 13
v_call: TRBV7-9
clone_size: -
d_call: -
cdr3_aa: CASSLGTGYEQYF
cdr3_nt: TGTGCCAGCAGCTTAGGGACTGGCTACGAGCAGTACTTC

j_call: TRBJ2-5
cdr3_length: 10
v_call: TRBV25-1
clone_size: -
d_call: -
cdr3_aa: CATLSETQYF
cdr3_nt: TGTGCCACCCTAAGTGAGACCCAGTACTTC

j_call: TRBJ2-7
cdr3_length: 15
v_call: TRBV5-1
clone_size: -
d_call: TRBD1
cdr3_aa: CASRWKDRAEGEQYF
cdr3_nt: TGCGCCAGCAGGTGGAAGGACAGGGCAGAAGGCGAGCAGTACTTC

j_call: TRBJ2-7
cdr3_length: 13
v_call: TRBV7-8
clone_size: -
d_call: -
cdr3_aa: CASSTRTILEQYF
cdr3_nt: TGTGCCAGCAGCACCCGGACTATTCTCGAGCAGTACTTC

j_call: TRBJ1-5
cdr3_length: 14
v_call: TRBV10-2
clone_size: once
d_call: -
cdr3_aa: CASSEWRSNQPQHF
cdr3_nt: TGCGCCAGCAGTGAGTGGCGGAGTAATCAGCCCCAGCATTTT